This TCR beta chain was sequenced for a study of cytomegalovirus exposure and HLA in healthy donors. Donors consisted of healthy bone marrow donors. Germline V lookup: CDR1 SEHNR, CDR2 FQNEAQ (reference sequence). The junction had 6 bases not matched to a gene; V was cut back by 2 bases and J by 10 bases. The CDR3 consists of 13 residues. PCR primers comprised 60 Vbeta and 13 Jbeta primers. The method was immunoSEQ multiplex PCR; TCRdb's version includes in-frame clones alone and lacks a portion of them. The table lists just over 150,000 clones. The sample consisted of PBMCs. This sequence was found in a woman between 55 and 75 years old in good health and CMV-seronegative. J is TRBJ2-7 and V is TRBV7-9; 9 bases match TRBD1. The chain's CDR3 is CASSLLTGGTQYF. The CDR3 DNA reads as TGTGCCAGCAGCTTACTGACAGGGGGAACTCAGTACTTC.